This TCR beta chain was identified during a study of T cell responses to AZD1222 COVID-19 vaccine (dated by TCRdb to the early 2020s). At the level of the whole study: A total of approximately 250 trial participants underwent TCR sequencing, of whom around 210 had received two doses of AZD1222 and roughly 26 had received two doses of the MenACWY control vaccine. Trial participants were enrolled into age subgroups of 18-55, 56-69 and 70-plus years, which contained approximately 150, 30 and 60 TCR-sequenced participants, respectively.

The full study reports these points: Participants were mostly white British and included more females than males, and it was suggested by the authors that clonal diversity may have been underestimated. Because no day 14 peak-response samples were available, the repertoires could be characterized only after the peak T cell response. After two AZD1222 doses, both the breadth and the depth of spike-specific TCRs were significantly higher than at day 0 and than in MenACWY recipients. Conclusions about previously exposed vaccinees are limited, since just six AZD1222 recipients were seropositive for SARS-CoV-2 at baseline. Reportedly, almost half of the unique spike-specific TCRs recognized epitopes lying outside the regions that are mutated in the B.1.351 and B.1.1.7 variants. Vaccine-associated CD4 TCRs spanned the whole spike protein, with dominant responses in regions 160-218 and 743-854. The 56-69-year group was small, and its depth increase did not reach significance, likely because of low power.

As regards this clone: Its antigen remains undetermined. Per-base qualities were not stored, and no clone one base away is much larger.

The CDR3 regions of human TCRbeta chains were analyzed by immunosequencing. Per the source publication's procedure: Repertoire TCRs were matched against a reference library of SARS-CoV-2-specific TCRs generated with the MIRA antigen-specificity platform. Breadth was defined as the fraction of unique TCRs that were SARS-CoV-2-associated, and depth was defined as the fraction of total T cells that were SARS-CoV-2-associated. Using the MIRA data, every spike-specific TCR was mapped to the spike region that the TCR reacted to and assigned to either a CD4 or a CD8 class. Log10-transformed breadth and depth values were compared by one-way ANOVA with Sidak's multiple comparisons tests. This immuneACCESS table, as held by TCRdb, lists in-frame sequences with V and J called but not all clones. Of the missing ones, under half trace to an unresolved V gene in checked studies; the others have no known cause. V and J calls and clone size come straight from that table; D and trimming were deduced from the DNA. In this sample the table shows 95,000 to 100,000 clones, 88% of which occur a single time. The ten top clones hold roughly 15% of the sample.

V loses 1 base at its end and J loses 0 bases; junction bases beyond the gene matches: 6. Including the terminal cysteine and phenylalanine, the CDR3 comprises 16 residues. Just CDR3 DNA is preserved here, 48 bases in frame from base 1. CDR1 is given as SGHRS and CDR2 as YFSETQ, both from the germline V gene. The sample's time point label, in plain terms: about 28 days (+/-7) after the second vaccine dose. AZD1222 recipients whose second dose came at about 4 weeks and those whose second dose came at about 12 weeks were combined into one group, since spike-specific TCR depth and breadth did not differ between the two schedules. Vaccinee samples came from UK trials COV001 and COV002, including a single-blind randomized controlled phase 2/3 trial of AZD1222 (ChAdOx1 nCoV-19) in healthy adults. For TCRbeta chain sequencing, PBMC samples were collected from trial participants at day 0 and at day 28 after the second dose.

Source: peripheral blood, taken 28 days after the second AZD1222 dose. This TCR was sampled from an adult who received the AZD1222 COVID-19 vaccine. This chain is built from TRBV5-1 and TRBJ2-7; 8 nucleotides in the junction match TRBD1. CDR3 region: CASSLLGTGLSYEQYF. The DNA sequence follows: TGCGCCAGCAGCTTGTTGGGGACAGGACTCTCCTACGAGCAGTACTTC.